This TCR beta chain was retrieved from a study of breast tumors, draining lymph nodes, adjacent tissues. Study-wide points: Tumor and nontumor repertoires were significantly more similar in luminal-like than in basal-like breast cancer. Tumor repertoires ranked between lymph nodes and nontumor tissue in diversity, with V and J gene preferences. Data fit most tumor T cells coming from lymph node, expanding in tumor.

This clonotype was recorded at least ten times. Its specificity is unknown. Germline V lookup: CDR1 SGHNT, CDR2 YENEEA. The CDR3 runs to 13 residues. V gave up 0 bases and J gave up 2 bases, with 4 bases separating them. TCRdb recomputed calls from the multiplex PCR reads with MiXCR, one row per CDR3 protein. Of 250,000 or so distinct CDR3 sequences in the sample, around 30% were seen once. Breast cancer patients provided tissue from their axillary draining lymph nodes. Sequenced input: axillary lymph node tissue. The chain recombines TRBV11-3 with TRBJ2-5; D is uncertain. The receptor was derived from a female donor with breast cancer. Some clones in this sample may be carry-over from other donors' samples. This CDR3 reads CASSLDVQETQYF. CDR3 in DNA: TGTGCCAGCAGCTTAGATGTACAAGAGACCCAGTACTTC.